This entry concerns a single TCR beta chain. Time point noted: pretreatment peripheral blood. Each individual provided 1 to 8 samples (taken pretreatment and on-treatment). This sample stems from a study of PD-L1 blockade in urothelial cancer. TCRdb's copy holds only in-frame clones and misses some; the assay was immunoSEQ multiplex PCR. The table has tens of thousands of clones, around 89% seen once. Looked up from germline, CDR1 is SGHRS and CDR2 is YFSETQ. The V end was cut by 4 bases, the J end by 6 bases, with 10 bases between. CDR3 length equals 13 residues. The chain joins TRBV5-1 to TRBJ1-4; tentatively, D is TRBD1 (6 bases). This TCR was sampled from a man in his sixties with urothelial cancer. This sample comprised PBMCs, obtained around atezolizumab (anti-PD-L1) treatment. Here the CDR3 reads CASSLSGDEKLFF. The DNA for the CDR3 is TGCGCCAGCAGCCTGTCAGGGGATGAAAAACTGTTTTTT.